Listed here are 27 T cell receptor beta chains from one sample, sequenced in a study of T cell responses to AZD1222 COVID-19 vaccine. TCRdb's copy holds only in-frame clones and misses some; the assay was immunoSEQ multiplex PCR. This sample has 100,000 to 150,000 clones, with about 90% found just once. The material sequenced was peripheral blood, taken on day 0 of MenACWY control vaccination. These receptors came from an adult in good health.

This clone was picked up one time. The gene calls are TRBV29-1 and TRBJ2-4; either TRBD1 or TRBD2 may supply D (5 bases each). Per the germline V gene, CDR1 is SQVTM and CDR2 is ANQGSEA. The CDR3 totals 13 residues. Deletions cut 7 bases from V and 3 bases from J, with 13 bases between. CDR3 DNA: TGCAGCGGGTTACAGGAGGTCAAAAACATTCAGTACTTC. Protein product: CSGLQEVKNIQYF.

This clone has just a few counts. This sequence joins TRBV6-2 or TRBV6-3 and TRBJ2-5; D unclear. Germline assignment: CDR1 MNHEY and CDR2 SVGEGT. This CDR3 comprises 14 residues. With 0 bases removed from V and 5 bases from J, the gap between germline ends came to 10 bases. The CDR3, as DNA: TGTGCCAGCAGTTACTCGGGGTTCAGGGAGACCCAGTACTTC. As protein: CASSYSGFRETQYF.

This chain joins TRBV7-9 and TRBJ2-3; maybe TRBD1 (5 bases). The CDR3 is 16 residues long. V was pared by 1 base and J by 1 base, with 12 bases between. The germline V gene encodes CDR1 SEHNR and CDR2 FQNEAQ (reference sequence). Here the CDR3 DNA reads TGTGCCAGCAGCTTAGGGAAGGGGTGGGGCACAGATACGCAGTATTTT. Translated: CASSLGKGWGTDTQYF.

V gene TRBV18 combines with J gene TRBJ1-2; D gene unclear. V was cut by 3 bases and J by 1 base, with 6 bases left in between. Germline CDR1 is KGHSH and CDR2 is LQKENI. CDR3 size: 13 residues. The CDR3 protein is CASSPDGNYGYTF. DNA of the CDR3: TGTGCCAGCTCACCGGACGGTAACTATGGCTACACCTTC.

The chain uses TRBV5-1 and TRBJ1-1; D call uncertain. CDR3 length: 15 residues. The germline V gene encodes CDR1 SGHRS and CDR2 YFSETQ. Trimming shortened V by 2 bases and J by 2 bases, and 13 bases separated the two germline ends. The CDR3 bases are TGCGCCAGCAGCTTCTCGAGCGGGGTTAACACTGAAGCTTTCTTT. Protein: CASSFSSGVNTEAFF.

The rearrangement uses TRBV18 and TRBJ2-7; no firm D call. Per germline, CDR1 KGHSH and CDR2 LQKENI. This CDR3 contains 13 residues. With 2 bases removed from V and 1 base from J, the gap between germline ends came to 6 bases. Here the CDR3 DNA reads TGTGCCAGCTCACCATCGAGGTCCTACGAGCAGTACTTC. Its protein is CASSPSRSYEQYF.

The V gene is TRBV7-9, the J gene TRBJ1-3; D call uncertain. The CDR3 spans 16 residues. Germline loops: CDR1 SEHNR, CDR2 FQNEAQ (reference sequence). Deletions cut 3 bases from V and 3 bases from J, with 15 bases between. The CDR3 region is CASSFPKQVDGNTIYF. In DNA form, the CDR3 reads TGTGCCAGCAGCTTCCCGAAGCAGGTGGATGGAAACACCATATATTTT.

The V gene is TRBV7-2, the J gene TRBJ2-6; the D is unclear. The CDR3 has 18 residues. Germline assignment: CDR1 SGHTA and CDR2 FQGNSA. Deletions cut 0 bases from V and 4 bases from J, with 16 bases between. The CDR3 is CASSLAWRLEAGANVLTF. The CDR3 DNA reads TGTGCCAGCAGCTTAGCGTGGCGGTTGGAAGCCGGGGCCAACGTCCTGACTTTC.

The chain recombines TRBV2 with TRBJ2-3, with TRBD2 identical over 10 bases. This CDR3 spans 15 amino acids. J gave up 3 bases and V 6 bases, and 6 bases lay outside the gene matches. The germline V gene has CDR1 SNHLY and CDR2 FYNNEI. The CDR3 is CASRASGRMTDTQYF. CDR3 nucleotide sequence: TGTGCCAGCAGAGCTAGCGGGAGAATGACAGATACGCAGTATTTT.

The rearrangement joins TRBV4-2 to TRBJ2-2; D is undetermined. V was cut by 0 bases and J by 3 bases, with 11 bases left in between. CDR3 length: 16 residues. Germline CDR1 reads LGHNA; CDR2 reads YNFKEQ. CDR3 region: CASSQDRAGYTGELFF. In DNA, the CDR3 is TGTGCCAGCAGCCAAGATCGGGCAGGATACACCGGGGAGCTGTTTTTT.

The J gene is TRBJ1-2, the V gene TRBV3-1 (or the pseudogene TRBV3-2); weak D call: TRBD1 (6 bases). Germline CDR1 reads LGHDT; CDR2 reads YNNKEL (reference sequence). The V and J ends lost 0 bases and 7 bases respectively, with 18 bases between them. The CDR3 is made up of 16 amino acids. The CDR3: CASSQDFSRGMSGYTF. CDR3 nucleotide sequence: TGTGCCAGCAGCCAAGATTTTTCCAGGGGAATGAGTGGCTACACCTTC.

V gene TRBV24-1 combines with J gene TRBJ2-2, with D possibly being TRBD2 (6 bases). The ends were cut back, 4 bases at V and 0 bases at J, with 14 bases in the middle. Germline CDR1 KGHDR, CDR2 SFDVKD. This CDR3 comprises 17 residues. The CDR3 spells CATSEWASEPNTGELFF. Here the CDR3 DNA reads TGTGCCACCAGTGAGTGGGCTAGCGAACCGAACACCGGGGAGCTGTTTTTT.

The rearrangement joins TRBV2 to TRBJ1-2, with 11 bases that match TRBD1. Germline CDR1 and CDR2: SNHLY and FYNNEI. V lost 9 bases, J lost 6 bases, and 12 bases stayed unmatched. This CDR3 is 15 amino acids long. This chain's CDR3 is CARARWTGGLDGYTF. CDR3 sequence (DNA): TGTGCCAGGGCGCGCTGGACAGGGGGCTTGGATGGCTACACCTTC.

The rearrangement joins TRBV29-1 to TRBJ2-2, with D tentatively TRBD2 (5 bases). The V and J ends lost 0 bases and 4 bases respectively, with 9 bases between them. The CDR3 extends over 14 amino acids. Per the germline V gene, CDR1 is SQVTM and CDR2 is ANQGSEA. The CDR3: CSVEDGVLTGELFF. The CDR3 DNA reads as TGCAGCGTTGAAGACGGGGTCCTCACCGGGGAGCTGTTTTTT.

The CDR3 reads CASSFSLWLFF. In DNA form, the CDR3 reads TGTGCCAGCAGTTTTAGTTTGTGGCTGTTTTTT. The chain links TRBV12-3 or TRBV12-4 to TRBJ1-4; D gene uncertain. Between the trimmed V and J ends, which lost 3 bases and 14 bases, there was a span of 10 bases. This CDR3 comprises 11 residues.

The CDR3 nucleotides read TGTGCCAGCAGCTTAGAACCCGTGACGAAGGCTTTCTTT. Residues: CASSLEPVTKAFF. The rearrangement joins TRBV7-2 to TRBJ1-1; no clear D. V dropped 1 base and J dropped 11 bases, with 14 bases sitting between them. Germline V gene data show CDR1 as SGHTA and CDR2 as FQGNSA. The CDR3 is 13 amino acids.

The chain employs TRBV27 and TRBJ2-7, with TRBD1 matching 10 bases. CDR1 is MNHEY, CDR2 SMNVEV, per germline (reference sequence). The CDR3 consists of 15 residues. With 6 bases clipped from V and 3 bases from J, the junction kept 8 bases outside the gene matches. The CDR3 DNA reads TGTGCCAGCAGCACCTCCGGGACAGGGGACTACGAGCAGTACTTC. This sequence encodes CASSTSGTGDYEQYF.

The V and J genes are TRBV27 and TRBJ2-3, with 9 bases that match TRBD1. The germline V gene encodes CDR1 MNHEY and CDR2 SMNVEV (reference sequence). This CDR3 region has 19 residues. With 5 bases clipped from V and 3 bases from J, the junction kept 18 bases outside the gene matches. As DNA, the CDR3 is TGTGCCAGCAGTCCGTTATTGGGGTTCGGGACAGGGAGTACAGATACGCAGTATTTT. It codes for CASSPLLGFGTGSTDTQYF.

The chain employs TRBV24-1 and TRBJ2-1; 9 bases are a match to TRBD1. V was clipped by 5 bases and J by 4 bases; unmatched bases: 5. Germline assignment: CDR1 KGHDR and CDR2 SFDVKD. The CDR3 sequence is 15 residues long. The CDR3 nucleotides are TGTGCCACCAGTGGGTCGGGACAGGGTTACAATGAGCAGTTCTTC. This translates into CATSGSGQGYNEQFF.

V usage is TRBV27 and J usage is TRBJ1-1, with D unresolved. V was pared by 2 bases and J by 4 bases, with 11 bases between. CDR1 and CDR2 from the germline V gene are MNHEY and SMNVEV (reference sequence). The CDR3 runs 14 residues. Here the CDR3 reads CASSLSPWGTEAFF. CDR3 nucleotide sequence: TGTGCCAGCAGTTTAAGTCCTTGGGGCACTGAAGCTTTCTTT.

V gene TRBV18 combines with J gene TRBJ2-2; 8 bases agree with TRBD1. The trim removed 2 bases at V and 4 bases at J, leaving 6 bases unmatched. Germline CDR1 KGHSH, CDR2 LQKENI. The length of the CDR3 is 16 residues. The CDR3 DNA reads TGTGCCAGCTCACCAGTTGCAGGGGGCGTCACCGGGGAGCTGTTTTTT. This sequence encodes CASSPVAGGVTGELFF.

V and J are TRBV6-2 or TRBV6-3 and TRBJ2-2; no reliable D call. The germline V gene encodes CDR1 MNHEY and CDR2 SVGEGT. Trimming cost V 0 bases and J 5 bases, with 4 bases left between them. The CDR3 runs to 13 residues. The CDR3 DNA reads TGTGCCAGCAGTTACTCGTGGACCGGGGAGCTGTTTTTT. Its translation is CASSYSWTGELFF.

J is TRBJ2-5 and V is TRBV11-2, with 10 bases matching TRBD2. This CDR3 region has 18 residues. V dropped 2 bases and J dropped 4; count of bases not matched to a gene: 13. CDR1 and CDR2 (germline): SGHAT, FQNNGV. CDR3 in DNA: TGTGCCAGCAGCTTAAACTTTGCTAGCGGGGGCCCAATAGAGACCCAGTACTTC. Its protein product is CASSLNFASGGPIETQYF.

V gene TRBV7-9 combines with J gene TRBJ2-5, with a tentative D call TRBD1 (6 bases). The CDR3 covers 15 residues. Per the germline V gene, CDR1 is SEHNR and CDR2 is FQNEAQ (reference sequence). V was shortened by 1 base and J by 2 bases, with 11 bases between the two germline ends. DNA for the CDR3: TGTGCCAGCAGCTTAGGCGAGGGGGAGCAAGAGACCCAGTACTTC. Amino acid sequence: CASSLGEGEQETQYF.

The rearrangement links TRBV28 to TRBJ1-4; 8 bases fit TRBD1. The CDR3 is made up of 18 amino acids. Germline CDR1 and CDR2: MDHEN and SYDVKM. V was clipped by 4 bases and J by 2 bases; unmatched bases: 12. The CDR3 DNA reads TGTGCCAGCAGTTCGCACAGAGTCAGGGGGCCTACTAATGAAAAACTGTTTTTT. This gives the protein CASSSHRVRGPTNEKLFF.

The J gene is TRBJ1-5, the V gene TRBV4-2, with no clear D. The CDR3 is 13 residues long. Germline V gene lookup returns CDR1 LGHNA and CDR2 YNFKEQ. Trimming stripped 0 bases from V and 9 bases from J, with 9 bases between. The CDR3 loop reads CASSQDFKAPQHF. In DNA form, the CDR3 reads TGTGCCAGCAGCCAAGATTTTAAGGCGCCCCAGCATTTT.

DNA of the CDR3: TGTGCCAGCAGCTTAGGATTTGGGACAGATACGCAGTATTTT. Protein: CASSLGFGTDTQYF. The genes are TRBV7-9 and TRBJ2-3; D uncertain. The CDR3 consists of 14 residues. V lost 1 base and J 3 bases, leaving 8 bases between the germline ends. Germline V gives CDR1 SEHNR, CDR2 FQNEAQ (reference sequence).